These T cell receptor beta chains were read from a single sample in a study of blood T cell repertoires in COVID-19. Assay: immunoSEQ multiplex PCR; the TCRdb copy retains only in-frame clones and omits some. The repertoire holds over 30,000 clones, with about 84% as singletons. Sequencing was performed on peripheral blood. The receptors here all came from an elderly man with active or convalescent COVID-19. The CDR3 runs from the conserved cysteine through the conserved F or W. D genes are given only for firm matches. Size tells how often a clone was seen (once, few, many) or the class of an expanded clone, and some rows leave it out.

J gene: TRBJ1-5
V gene: TRBV4-2
D gene: TRBD1
clone size: few
CDR3 protein: CASSRGGVGQGAGQPQHF
CDR3 DNA: TGTGCCAGCAGCCGAGGGGGAGTTGGCCAGGGGGCAGGGCAGCCCCAGCATTTT

J gene: TRBJ1-5
V gene: TRBV7-2
D gene: TRBD1
clone size: .
CDR3 protein: CASSLVGTGSQPQHF
CDR3 DNA: TGTGCCAGCAGCTTAGTCGGGACAGGGTCTCAGCCCCAGCATTTT

J gene: TRBJ2-7
V gene: TRBV6-5
D gene: .
clone size: few
CDR3 protein: CASSYGDSGGEQYF
CDR3 DNA: TGTGCCAGCAGTTACGGGGATAGCGGCGGCGAGCAGTACTTC

J gene: TRBJ1-6
V gene: TRBV15
D gene: .
clone size: .
CDR3 protein: CATSRSRGGDPNSPLHF
CDR3 DNA: TGTGCCACCAGCAGATCCCGGGGGGGAGACCCTAATTCACCCCTCCACTTT

J gene: TRBJ2-1
V gene: TRBV11-3
D gene: TRBD2
clone size: .
CDR3 protein: CASSSTSGSYNEQFF
CDR3 DNA: TGTGCCAGCAGCTCGACTAGCGGATCCTACAATGAGCAGTTCTTC

J gene: TRBJ2-2
V gene: TRBV4-3
D gene: TRBD2
clone size: .
CDR3 protein: CASSRGTSGGSSGELFF
CDR3 DNA: TGCGCCAGCAGCCGAGGGACTAGCGGGGGGTCTTCCGGGGAGCTGTTTTTT

J gene: TRBJ2-7
V gene: TRBV3-1/TRBV3-2
D gene: .
clone size: few
CDR3 protein: CASNCLATGEQYF
CDR3 DNA: TGTGCCAGCAACTGTCTCGCAACGGGCGAGCAGTACTTC

J gene: TRBJ2-3
V gene: TRBV6-6
D gene: .
clone size: .
CDR3 protein: CASSYSRSDTQYF
CDR3 DNA: TGTGCCAGCAGTTACTCGAGGTCAGATACGCAGTATTTT

J gene: TRBJ2-7
V gene: TRBV18
D gene: TRBD1
clone size: once
CDR3 protein: CASSPRDRAGGEQYF
CDR3 DNA: TGTGCCAGCTCACCACGGGACAGGGCTGGTGGCGAGCAGTACTTC

J gene: TRBJ2-2
V gene: TRBV5-1
D gene: TRBD2
clone size: .
CDR3 protein: CASSPTQGPSGGALTGELFF
CDR3 DNA: TGCGCCAGCAGCCCCACTCAGGGACCTAGCGGGGGGGCACTCACCGGGGAGCTGTTTTTT

J gene: TRBJ2-7
V gene: TRBV20-1
D gene: .
clone size: .
CDR3 protein: CSATRSYEQYF
CDR3 DNA: TGCAGTGCTACGCGGAGCTACGAGCAGTACTTC

J gene: TRBJ2-3
V gene: TRBV14
D gene: TRBD2
clone size: few
CDR3 protein: CASSPMLAAVDTQYF
CDR3 DNA: TGTGCCAGCAGCCCCATGCTAGCGGCGGTAGATACGCAGTATTTT

J gene: TRBJ1-4
V gene: TRBV9
D gene: TRBD1
clone size: once
CDR3 protein: CASSTHRGRLFF
CDR3 DNA: TGTGCCAGCAGCACCCACAGGGGGCGACTGTTTTTT

J gene: TRBJ2-7
V gene: TRBV29-1
D gene: .
clone size: .
CDR3 protein: CSVESQGGYEQYF
CDR3 DNA: TGCAGCGTTGAGTCACAGGGGGGGTACGAGCAGTACTTC

J gene: TRBJ2-2
V gene: TRBV23-1
D gene: TRBD1
clone size: once
CDR3 protein: CASSPRQGSTGELFF
CDR3 DNA: TGCGCCAGCAGTCCACGACAGGGGAGCACCGGGGAGCTGTTTTTT

J gene: TRBJ1-1
V gene: TRBV3-1/TRBV3-2
D gene: .
clone size: .
CDR3 protein: CASISNTEAFF
CDR3 DNA: TGTGCCAGCATCTCTAACACTGAAGCTTTCTTT

J gene: TRBJ2-7
V gene: TRBV19
D gene: .
clone size: .
CDR3 protein: CASSIKGTYEQYF
CDR3 DNA: TGTGCCAGTAGTATTAAGGGGACCTACGAGCAGTACTTC

J gene: TRBJ1-2
V gene: TRBV2
D gene: .
clone size: few
CDR3 protein: CASSRQSYGYTF
CDR3 DNA: TGTGCCAGCAGTAGACAGAGCTATGGCTACACCTTC

J gene: TRBJ1-3
V gene: TRBV6-5
D gene: .
clone size: .
CDR3 protein: CASSYSRAGGNTIYF
CDR3 DNA: TGTGCCAGCAGTTACTCGCGGGCAGGTGGAAACACCATATATTTT

J gene: TRBJ1-5
V gene: TRBV2
D gene: .
clone size: few
CDR3 protein: CASSLQGYNQPQHF
CDR3 DNA: TGTGCCAGCAGTTTACAGGGTTACAATCAGCCCCAGCATTTT

J gene: TRBJ1-2
V gene: TRBV6-1
D gene: TRBD1
clone size: .
CDR3 protein: CASSDRQGIYGYTF
CDR3 DNA: TGTGCCAGCAGTGACCGACAGGGCATCTATGGCTACACCTTC

J gene: TRBJ2-1
V gene: TRBV7-2
D gene: TRBD1
clone size: .
CDR3 protein: CASSSQGVKYNEQFF
CDR3 DNA: TGTGCCAGCAGCTCGCAGGGGGTTAAATACAATGAGCAGTTCTTC

J gene: TRBJ1-2
V gene: TRBV28
D gene: .
clone size: .
CDR3 protein: CASSLGQYYGYTF
CDR3 DNA: TGTGCCAGCAGCCTCGGACAGTACTATGGCTACACCTTC

J gene: TRBJ1-2
V gene: TRBV19
D gene: TRBD1
clone size: .
CDR3 protein: CASRQGLSYGYTF
CDR3 DNA: TGTGCCAGTAGACAGGGGCTATCCTATGGCTACACCTTC

J gene: TRBJ2-5
V gene: TRBV11-2
D gene: .
clone size: .
CDR3 protein: CASSSRYETEETQYF
CDR3 DNA: TGTGCCAGCAGCTCCAGATACGAGACAGAAGAGACCCAGTACTTC

J gene: TRBJ2-5
V gene: TRBV10-3
D gene: .
clone size: few
CDR3 protein: CAISGIGTQYF
CDR3 DNA: TGTGCCATCAGTGGCATCGGGACCCAGTACTTC

J gene: TRBJ2-2
V gene: TRBV12-3/TRBV12-4
D gene: .
clone size: .
CDR3 protein: CATSQGTGELFF
CDR3 DNA: TGTGCCACCTCACAGGGCACCGGGGAGCTGTTTTTT

J gene: TRBJ1-1
V gene: TRBV18
D gene: TRBD1
clone size: .
CDR3 protein: CASSWTGDTEAFF
CDR3 DNA: TGTGCCAGCTCATGGACAGGGGACACTGAAGCTTTCTTT

J gene: TRBJ2-4
V gene: TRBV11-2
D gene: .
clone size: few
CDR3 protein: CASSFRGINIQYF
CDR3 DNA: TGTGCCAGCAGCTTTAGGGGTATAAACATTCAGTACTTC

J gene: TRBJ1-5
V gene: TRBV19
D gene: TRBD1
clone size: .
CDR3 protein: CASSIAGQASYQPQHF
CDR3 DNA: TGTGCCAGTAGTATTGCGGGACAGGCCTCCTATCAGCCCCAGCATTTT

J gene: TRBJ1-1
V gene: TRBV3-1/TRBV3-2
D gene: .
clone size: .
CDR3 protein: CASSQRTGSGMNTEAFF
CDR3 DNA: TGTGCCAGCAGCCAAAGAACAGGGAGTGGGATGAACACTGAAGCTTTCTTT

J gene: TRBJ2-7
V gene: TRBV6-5
D gene: TRBD1
clone size: .
CDR3 protein: CASSYSGGGRSEQYF
CDR3 DNA: TGTGCCAGCAGTTACTCAGGGGGCGGTAGGTCCGAGCAGTACTTC

J gene: TRBJ2-1
V gene: TRBV6-1
D gene: TRBD2
clone size: .
CDR3 protein: CASSDLTSGAYSYNEQFF
CDR3 DNA: TGTGCCAGCAGTGACCTCACTAGCGGGGCGTACTCCTACAATGAGCAGTTCTTC

J gene: TRBJ1-2
V gene: TRBV5-6
D gene: .
clone size: .
CDR3 protein: CASSGTGGYTF
CDR3 DNA: TGTGCCAGCAGCGGAACAGGGGGCTACACCTTC

J gene: TRBJ2-1
V gene: TRBV9
D gene: TRBD1
clone size: .
CDR3 protein: CASSVKTGGNEQFF
CDR3 DNA: TGTGCCAGCAGCGTCAAAACAGGGGGGAATGAGCAGTTCTTC

J gene: TRBJ2-2
V gene: TRBV29-1
D gene: TRBD2
clone size: .
CDR3 protein: CSVNQGGTGELFF
CDR3 DNA: TGCAGCGTTAATCAGGGAGGGACCGGGGAGCTGTTTTTT

J gene: TRBJ1-6
V gene: TRBV9
D gene: .
clone size: .
CDR3 protein: CASSVGVGVGNSPLHF
CDR3 DNA: TGTGCCAGCAGCGTAGGAGTAGGGGTCGGTAATTCACCCCTCCACTTT

J gene: TRBJ1-4
V gene: TRBV12-3/TRBV12-4
D gene: .
clone size: .
CDR3 protein: CASSPQGEKLFF
CDR3 DNA: TGTGCCAGCAGTCCTCAGGGAGAAAAACTGTTTTTT

J gene: TRBJ2-1
V gene: TRBV10-3
D gene: .
clone size: .
CDR3 protein: CAISTGSKAYNEQFF
CDR3 DNA: TGTGCCATCAGTACCGGGTCTAAAGCCTACAATGAGCAGTTCTTC

J gene: TRBJ2-1
V gene: TRBV7-2
D gene: TRBD2
clone size: few
CDR3 protein: CASSLAGGMSYNEQFF
CDR3 DNA: TGTGCCAGCAGCTTAGCGGGGGGGATGAGTTACAATGAGCAGTTCTTC

J gene: TRBJ2-2
V gene: TRBV29-1
D gene: TRBD2
clone size: .
CDR3 protein: CRPTTAGGRLAGELFF
CDR3 DNA: TGCCGCCCCACGACGGCCGGGGGGAGGCTCGCCGGGGAGCTGTTTTTT

J gene: TRBJ1-3
V gene: TRBV5-6
D gene: .
clone size: .
CDR3 protein: CASSLGGLTYGNTIYF
CDR3 DNA: TGTGCCAGCAGCTTGGGGGGGCTCACGTACGGAAACACCATATATTTT

J gene: TRBJ1-1
V gene: TRBV6-4
D gene: .
clone size: .
CDR3 protein: CASSEGGGLGVVF
CDR3 DNA: TGTGCCAGCAGTGAAGGCGGGGGCCTGGGAGTGGTCTTT

J gene: TRBJ2-2
V gene: TRBV6-5
D gene: .
clone size: .
CDR3 protein: CASTKEATGELFF
CDR3 DNA: TGTGCCAGCACAAAAGAGGCTACCGGGGAGCTGTTTTTT

J gene: TRBJ1-6
V gene: TRBV7-3
D gene: .
clone size: .
CDR3 protein: CASSLTGADNSPLHF
CDR3 DNA: TGTGCCAGCAGCTTAACAGGGGCGGATAATTCACCCCTCCACTTT

J gene: TRBJ1-2
V gene: TRBV19
D gene: TRBD1
clone size: .
CDR3 protein: CASNTRQGGRIGYGYTF
CDR3 DNA: TGTGCCAGTAATACGAGACAGGGCGGGAGGATTGGGTATGGCTACACCTTC

J gene: TRBJ2-1
V gene: TRBV4-3
D gene: TRBD2
clone size: once
CDR3 protein: CASSQERSGRAQFF
CDR3 DNA: TGCGCCAGCAGCCAAGAAAGAAGCGGGAGGGCCCAGTTCTTC

J gene: TRBJ2-3
V gene: TRBV4-1
D gene: .
clone size: .
CDR3 protein: CASSQNRGLDTQYF
CDR3 DNA: TGCGCCAGCAGCCAAAACCGGGGGTTAGATACGCAGTATTTT

J gene: TRBJ1-4
V gene: TRBV4-3
D gene: TRBD1
clone size: .
CDR3 protein: CASSQAGTGIEKLFF
CDR3 DNA: TGCGCCAGCAGCCAAGCCGGGACAGGGATTGAAAAACTGTTTTTT

J gene: TRBJ1-1
V gene: TRBV5-1
D gene: TRBD1
clone size: .
CDR3 protein: CASSLLSGQGDTEAFF
CDR3 DNA: TGCGCCAGCAGCTTGCTGTCAGGGCAGGGGGACACTGAAGCTTTCTTT

J gene: TRBJ2-5
V gene: TRBV6-5
D gene: TRBD1
clone size: .
CDR3 protein: CASSNQRGREETQYF
CDR3 DNA: TGTGCCAGCAGTAACCAGAGGGGGCGAGAAGAGACCCAGTACTTC

J gene: TRBJ1-1
V gene: TRBV20-1
D gene: .
clone size: .
CDR3 protein: CSALPQIEAFF
CDR3 DNA: TGCAGTGCTCTCCCACAGATTGAAGCTTTCTTT

J gene: TRBJ2-1
V gene: TRBV24-1
D gene: TRBD2
clone size: once
CDR3 protein: CATSLTGTSRNEQFF
CDR3 DNA: TGTGCCACCAGCTTAACCGGGACTAGCCGCAATGAGCAGTTCTTC